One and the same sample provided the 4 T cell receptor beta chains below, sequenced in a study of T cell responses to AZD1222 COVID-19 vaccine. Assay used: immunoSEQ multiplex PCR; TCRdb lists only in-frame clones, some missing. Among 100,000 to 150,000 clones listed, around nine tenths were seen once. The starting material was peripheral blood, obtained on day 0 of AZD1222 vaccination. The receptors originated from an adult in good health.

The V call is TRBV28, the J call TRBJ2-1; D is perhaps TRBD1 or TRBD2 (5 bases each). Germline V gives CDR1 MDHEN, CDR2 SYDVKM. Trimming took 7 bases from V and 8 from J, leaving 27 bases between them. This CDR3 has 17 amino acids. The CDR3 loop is CASTPYTLKRDGHEQFF. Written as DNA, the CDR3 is TGTGCCAGCACGCCCTACACCCTCAAGAGGGACGGCCATGAGCAGTTCTTC.

Here the CDR3 DNA reads TGTGCCACCAGTGATCCTCGGAGCAATCAGCCCCAGCATTTT. Its translation is CATSDPRSNQPQHF. J is TRBJ1-5 and V is TRBV24-1; D gene unclear. Germline CDR1 and CDR2: KGHDR and SFDVKD. This CDR3 is 14 amino acids long. The V end was cut by 3 bases, the J end by 1 base, with 6 bases between.

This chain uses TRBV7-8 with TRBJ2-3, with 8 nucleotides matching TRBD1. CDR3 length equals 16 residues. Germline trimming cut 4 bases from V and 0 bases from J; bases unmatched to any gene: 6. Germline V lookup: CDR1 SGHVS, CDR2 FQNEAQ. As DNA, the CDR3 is TGTGCCAGCAGCTCGACAGGGGAGTCCAGCACAGATACGCAGTATTTT. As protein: CASSSTGESSTDTQYF.

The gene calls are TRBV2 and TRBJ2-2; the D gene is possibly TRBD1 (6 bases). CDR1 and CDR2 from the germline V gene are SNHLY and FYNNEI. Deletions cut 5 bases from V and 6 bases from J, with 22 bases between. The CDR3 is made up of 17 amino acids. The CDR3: CASSTPSSSGVPGELFF. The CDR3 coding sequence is TGTGCCAGCAGTACACCTAGTTCGTCAGGGGTTCCCGGGGAGCTGTTTTTT.